This T cell receptor beta chain was identified in a study of control samples from healthy donors and cancer patients. The CDR3 is 18 amino acids. From germline, CDR1 is KGHDR and CDR2 SFDVKD. V dropped 4 bases and J dropped 4; count of bases not matched to a gene: 11. The sample holds a few counts of this clone. Data came from immunoSEQ multiplex PCR; TCRdb stores just in-frame clones and leaves some out. The profile covers about 100,000 clones, with more than 85% appearing a single time and about a sixth taken by the ten largest. V and J are TRBV24-1 and TRBJ2-2; 10 nucleotides line up with TRBD2. The sample consisted of blood. This TCR derives from a woman aged 45-59 years in good health. The DNA of the CDR3 is TGTGCCACCAGTGACGGAGTAGCGGGAGGTTCGGGCACCGGGGAGCTGTTTTTT. Translation gives CATSDGVAGGSGTGELFF.